This T cell receptor (beta chain) came from a study of blood T cell repertoires in COVID-19. Trimming shortened V by 5 bases and J by 0 bases, and 14 bases separated the two germline ends. Germline V gene lookup returns CDR1 LNHDA and CDR2 SQIVND (reference sequence). The CDR3 covers 15 residues. The protocol was immunoSEQ multiplex PCR, while the TCRdb copy is restricted to in-frame clones and leaves out a portion. The table records approximately 85,000 clones, 81% of them present only once. This sequence joins TRBV19 and TRBJ2-7; D call uncertain. Sample: peripheral blood. This receptor was identified in a human donor in a cohort sampled during active COVID-19. The CDR3 sequence: CASSAPAGHSYEQYF. CDR3 sequence (DNA): TGTGCCAGTAGTGCCCCGGCAGGCCACTCCTACGAGCAGTACTTC. The full variable domain, with the rest looked up from reference TRBV19 and TRBJ2-7, is DGGITQSPKYLFRKEGQNVTLSCEQNLNHDAMYWYRQDPGQGLRLIYYSQIVNDFQKGDIAEGYSVSREKKESFPLTVTSAQKNPTAFYLCASSAPAGHSYEQYFGPGTRLTVT.